These T cell receptor beta chains were read from a single sample in a study of shared clonotypes between healthy human individuals. The repertoire was sequenced with immunoSEQ multiplex PCR; TCRdb's copy has only in-frame clones and lacks some. Seen here are about half a million clones, about 85% observed once, and the top ten hold approximately 11%. Sequenced input: PBMCs. Source of these receptors: a woman in her thirties or forties in good health. Some clones in this sample may be carry-over from other donors' samples. Each CDR3 is given with its conserved first and last residue. Each record gives: J gene, D gene, clone size, V gene, CDR3 DNA, CDR3 protein. The D gene is left open where the match is weak. Clone size is not always given. Where it is, it says once, few, many or a class for expanded clones.

J: TRBJ1-1
D: .
size: few
V: TRBV28
DNA: TGTGCCAGCCTCCAAAGGAGCACTGAAGCTTTCTTT
CDR3: CASLQRSTEAFF

J: TRBJ1-2
D: .
size: .
V: TRBV5-6
DNA: TGTGCCAGCAGCTTGGTCGGGATGGACTATGGCTACACCTTC
CDR3: CASSLVGMDYGYTF

J: TRBJ1-1
D: .
size: .
V: TRBV9
DNA: TGTGCCAGCAGCGAGGGGGTAGGCACTGAAGCTTTCTTT
CDR3: CASSEGVGTEAFF

J: TRBJ1-1
D: TRBD1
size: .
V: TRBV2
DNA: TGTGCCAGCAGTGTCCGGACAGGGGGGGGTGAAGCTTTCTTT
CDR3: CASSVRTGGGEAFF

J: TRBJ2-1
D: .
size: .
V: TRBV30
DNA: TGTGCCTGGAGTGAAGGGTCTAGTCCATACAATGAGCAGTTCTTC
CDR3: CAWSEGSSPYNEQFF

J: TRBJ1-5
D: .
size: .
V: TRBV7-3
DNA: TGTGCCAGCAGCTTAAATTGGGGTCAGCCCCAGCATTTT
CDR3: CASSLNWGQPQHF

J: TRBJ2-1
D: .
size: .
V: TRBV2
DNA: TGTGCCACCACATCTGAGCAGTTCTTC
CDR3: CATTSEQFF

J: TRBJ2-1
D: .
size: .
V: TRBV19
DNA: TGTGCCAGTAGTAAGGGTCGGGGGTCCTACAATGAGCAGTTCTTC
CDR3: CASSKGRGSYNEQFF

J: TRBJ2-3
D: TRBD2
size: .
V: TRBV19
DNA: TGTGCCAGTAGGATAGCGGGCACTGTGGGTACGCAGTATTTT
CDR3: CASRIAGTVGTQYF

J: TRBJ1-3
D: .
size: .
V: TRBV14
DNA: TGTGCCAGCAGCCAAGATCGGGGAAACACCATATATTTT
CDR3: CASSQDRGNTIYF

J: TRBJ1-5
D: .
size: .
V: TRBV15
DNA: TGTGCCACCAGCCTGAAGGGGCAGGGCAATCAGCCCCAGCATTTT
CDR3: CATSLKGQGNQPQHF

J: TRBJ2-2
D: .
size: .
V: TRBV7-8
DNA: TGTGCCAGCAGCACTGGGGACGGACGGCACGGGGAGCTGTTTTTT
CDR3: CASSTGDGRHGELFF

J: TRBJ2-7
D: .
size: .
V: TRBV5-6
DNA: TGTGCCAGCAGCTTGGTGATAGCGACCTACGAGCAGTACTTC
CDR3: CASSLVIATYEQYF

J: TRBJ2-5
D: TRBD1
size: .
V: TRBV6-5
DNA: TGTGCCAGCAGTTTAAGACAGGGGAGAGAGACCCAGTACTTC
CDR3: CASSLRQGRETQYF

J: TRBJ2-3
D: TRBD2
size: .
V: TRBV7-8
DNA: TGTGCCAGCAGCCCAAGTCCCGGGACTAGAGCAGATACGCAGTATTTT
CDR3: CASSPSPGTRADTQYF

J: TRBJ2-7
D: .
size: .
V: TRBV6-5
DNA: TGTGCCAGCAGCCCCTGGGGGGACTCCTACGAGCAGTACTTC
CDR3: CASSPWGDSYEQYF

J: TRBJ2-7
D: .
size: once
V: TRBV21-1
DNA: TGTGCCAGCAGCAACACAACCTCGGGGGTAGGGCGCTACGAGCAGTACTTC
CDR3: CASSNTTSGVGRYEQYF

J: TRBJ2-7
D: .
size: .
V: TRBV5-6
DNA: TGTGCCAGCAGCTTGGCCGCGGCAGATTACGAGCAGTACTTC
CDR3: CASSLAAADYEQYF

J: TRBJ1-1
D: .
size: few
V: TRBV11-2
DNA: TGTGCCAGCAGCTTTCAAGGGAGGGGGACTGAAGCTTTCTTT
CDR3: CASSFQGRGTEAFF

J: TRBJ2-7
D: .
size: few
V: TRBV28
DNA: TGTGCCAGCAGTTCCCCTAAGCGGACGCTCTACGAGCAGTACTTC
CDR3: CASSSPKRTLYEQYF

J: TRBJ2-3
D: TRBD2
size: .
V: TRBV28
DNA: TGTGCCAGCACTAGCGGGAGTGATACGCAGTATTTT
CDR3: CASTSGSDTQYF

J: TRBJ2-1
D: TRBD2
size: .
V: TRBV5-1
DNA: TGCGCCAGCAGCTTGGACCCTAGCGGTAGCTCCTACAATGAGCAGTTCTTC
CDR3: CASSLDPSGSSYNEQFF

J: TRBJ2-7
D: TRBD2
size: few
V: TRBV4-3
DNA: TGCGCCAGCAGCCCAGGGACTAGCGGGAGTGTCTACGAGCAGTACTTC
CDR3: CASSPGTSGSVYEQYF

J: TRBJ2-1
D: TRBD2
size: .
V: TRBV19
DNA: TGTGCCAGTTCTCTAGCGGCGGGGGGCTACAATGAGCAGTTCTTC
CDR3: CASSLAAGGYNEQFF

J: TRBJ1-2
D: TRBD1
size: .
V: TRBV5-1
DNA: TGCGCCAGCAGCTTGTTGGGACCATGGGACAGGGTATCAGGCTACACCTTC
CDR3: CASSLLGPWDRVSGYTF

J: TRBJ2-1
D: .
size: many
V: TRBV30
DNA: TGTGCCTGGGAGAACGCAGTTTACAATGAGCAGTTCTTC
CDR3: CAWENAVYNEQFF

J: TRBJ1-5
D: .
size: .
V: TRBV7-8
DNA: TGTGCCAGCAGCCCGGGGGAGTATCAGCCCCAGCATTTT
CDR3: CASSPGEYQPQHF

J: TRBJ1-1
D: .
size: .
V: TRBV4-2
DNA: TGTGCCAGCAGCCAAGATCGCACGAACACTGAAGCTTTCTTT
CDR3: CASSQDRTNTEAFF